These 19 T cell receptor beta chains were sequenced from one sample in a study of shared clonotypes between healthy human individuals. Cells designated naive CD8 were CD45RO-negative and were positively selected for CCR7, with terminally differentiated effector memory CD45RA+ cells excluded. Only in-frame clones appear in the TCRdb table, and some are missing; sequencing was by immunoSEQ multiplex PCR. Seen here are roughly 2,000,000 clones, roughly 93% observed once, and the top ten hold 1.5% to 2%. The sequencing sample was made of naive CD8+ T cells from PBMCs. Receptors were obtained from a young man in good health. Some clones in this sample may be carry-over from other donors' samples.

This rearrangement joins TRBV7-2 to TRBJ2-7, with 8 bases lining up with TRBD1. The trim removed 4 bases at V and 4 bases at J, leaving 9 bases unmatched. Germline CDR1 reads SGHTA; CDR2 reads FQGNSA. The CDR3 spans 15 residues. The CDR3 protein is CASSWRRTGRYEQYF. In nucleotides, the CDR3 is TGTGCCAGCAGCTGGCGTCGGACAGGGAGATACGAGCAGTACTTC.

The chain joins TRBV5-4 to TRBJ1-1; TRBD1 matches 10 bases. Germline V gene data show CDR1 as SGHNT and CDR2 as YYREEE (reference sequence). Trimming took 5 bases from V and 6 from J; bases not matched to a gene: 7. The length of the CDR3 is 14 residues. In nucleotides, the CDR3 is TGTGCCAGCAGACGCCATGGACAGGGGGCTGAAGCTTTCTTT. Residues: CASRRHGQGAEAFF.

V is TRBV7-8 and J is TRBJ2-7; possible D gene TRBD1, 5 bases. Germline CDR1 is SGHVS and CDR2 is FQNEAQ. V shed 8 bases and J shed 1 base, with 12 bases lying between them. The CDR3 covers 13 residues. The CDR3 region has the DNA TGTGCCAGCTGCAGGGTTCCTTCCTACGAGCAGTACTTC. It specifies CASCRVPSYEQYF.

A word on this clone: Within the sample, other DNA sequences also encode this same CDR3. The chain combines TRBV27 with TRBJ2-1; 7 positions agree with TRBD2. Losses at the gene ends were 2 bases for V and 4 bases for J; bases not matched to a gene: 5. The CDR3 totals 15 residues. Germline loops: CDR1 MNHEY, CDR2 SMNVEV (reference sequence). CDR3 bases: TGTGCCAGCAGTTTAGGGCTAGCGGTATACAATGAGCAGTTCTTC. Translating gives CASSLGLAVYNEQFF.

The J gene is TRBJ2-7, the V gene TRBV21-1; TRBD1 is the table's D call and was not checked against the DNA. TRBV21-1 is a pseudogene. This CDR3 is built from 15 residues. CDR3 nucleotide sequence: TGTGCCAGCAGCAAGGTAGGGACAGTCTCCTACGAGCAGTACTTC. Translating gives CASSKVGTVSYEQYF.

V is TRBV27 and J is TRBJ2-1; D gene uncertain. This CDR3 has 14 residues. Germline CDR1 and CDR2: MNHEY and SMNVEV (reference sequence). Trimming left V 5 bases short and J 9 bases short, with 17 bases between. CDR3 sequence: CASSGLGTLGEQFF. The CDR3 bases are TGTGCCAGCAGTGGCCTCGGCACCTTGGGTGAGCAGTTCTTC.

The V call is TRBV28, the J call TRBJ2-7; D call uncertain. CDR3 length equals 14 residues. The V gene's germline CDR1 is MDHEN and CDR2 SYDVKM. Trimming removed 1 base at V and 1 base at J, with 8 bases between. For the CDR3, the DNA is TGTGCCAGCAGTTTATTATACAAGTCCTACGAGCAGTACTTC. It is translated as CASSLLYKSYEQYF.

The genes are TRBV29-1 and TRBJ2-1; TRBD2 matches 11 bases. The CDR3 loop spans 16 amino acids. Losses at the gene ends were 3 bases for V and 0 bases for J; bases not matched to a gene: 4. Germline CDR1 SQVTM, CDR2 ANQGSEA. This CDR3 reads CSVERLAGGSYNEQFF. The DNA for the CDR3 is TGCAGCGTTGAGAGGCTAGCGGGAGGCTCCTACAATGAGCAGTTCTTC.

The gene calls are TRBV28 and TRBJ2-7, with a possible D match to TRBD1 (7 bases). V gave up 8 bases and J gave up 2 bases, with 25 bases separating them. Germline-derived CDR1 and CDR2 are MDHEN and SYDVKM. There are 17 residues in the CDR3. CDR3 DNA sequence: TGTGCCAGCCGGGGGAATTACGACAGGGTCCACACCTACGAGCAGTACTTC. Protein sequence: CASRGNYDRVHTYEQYF.

CDR3: CSGLGGVSINEQFF. The DNA for the CDR3 is TGCAGCGGTTTGGGAGGCGTGTCCATCAATGAGCAGTTCTTC. The rearrangement uses TRBV29-1 and TRBJ2-1; D perhaps matches TRBD2 (6 bases). Trimming took 7 bases from V and 6 from J, leaving 19 bases between them. The germline CDR1 and CDR2 sequences are SQVTM and ANQGSEA. The CDR3 extends over 14 amino acids.

The CDR3 reads CASSLVRAGRTDTQYF. CDR3 nucleotides: TGTGCCAGCAGCTTAGTTCGAGCGGGACGCACAGATACGCAGTATTTT. This rearrangement joins TRBV7-9 to TRBJ2-3; 7 nucleotides agree with TRBD2. This CDR3 has 16 residues. Germline V gene lookup returns CDR1 SEHNR and CDR2 FQNEAQ (reference sequence). Trimming took 1 base from V and 1 from J; bases not matched to a gene: 5.

This clone appeared a single time. This chain links TRBV7-9 with TRBJ2-1; possibly TRBD1 or TRBD2 for D (5 bases each). Trimming pared 1 base from V and 3 bases from J, leaving 16 bases between. CDR1 is SEHNR and CDR2 is FQNEAQ in the germline V gene (reference sequence). The CDR3 is 17 amino acids. The CDR3, as DNA: TGTGCCAGCAGCTTAGGGGTTACGGGACGAAACTACAATGAGCAGTTCTTC. Amino acid sequence: CASSLGVTGRNYNEQFF.

The chain links TRBV2 to TRBJ2-7; D is perhaps TRBD1 or TRBD2 (5 bases each). There are 17 residues in the CDR3. CDR1 and CDR2 from the germline V gene are SNHLY and FYNNEI. Trimming took off 0 bases at V and 0 bases at J, with 15 bases between the two ends. Here the CDR3 reads CASSEAGVLSFSYEQYF. CDR3 in DNA: TGTGCCAGCAGTGAAGCGGGGGTCCTTTCCTTCTCCTACGAGCAGTACTTC.

V usage is TRBV6-5 and J usage is TRBJ1-1; 8 nucleotides match TRBD1. J was trimmed by 4 bases and V by 2 bases; bases with no gene match: 6. Per germline, CDR1 MNHEY and CDR2 SVGAGI. The length of the CDR3 is 15 residues. The CDR3 protein is CASSYSAGGFTEAFF. The CDR3 DNA reads TGTGCCAGCAGTTACAGTGCAGGGGGCTTCACTGAAGCTTTCTTT.

This clone has just one count. The genes are TRBV27 and TRBJ1-3, with TRBD1 identical over 10 bases. The CDR3 loop spans 14 amino acids. After removal of 5 bases from V and 8 bases from J, the junction contained 6 bases not matched to a gene. Germline lookup yields CDR1 MNHEY and CDR2 SMNVEV (reference sequence). For the CDR3, the DNA is TGTGCCAGCAGTGACCGACAGGGGGCTTACACCATATATTTT. Translation gives CASSDRQGAYTIYF.

The chain is built from TRBV28 and TRBJ1-2; TRBD1 might be the D (6 bases). The V end lost 1 base, the J end lost 4 bases, and 16 bases lay between the germline ends. CDR3 length: 16 residues. Germline values: CDR1 MDHEN, CDR2 SYDVKM. The CDR3 DNA is TGTGCCAGCAGTTTATATTCCCACAGGGCGGGCTATGGCTACACCTTC. It yields the protein CASSLYSHRAGYGYTF.

This clone was seen a single time. V and J are TRBV11-2 and TRBJ2-3; 7 bases align to TRBD2. This CDR3 is 15 amino acids long. J was trimmed by 14 bases and V by 2 bases; bases with no gene match: 16. Per the germline V gene, CDR1 is SGHAT and CDR2 is FQNNGV. CDR3 sequence (DNA): TGTGCCAGCAGCTTAACCCTTAGCGGGTACTATTTTCTGTATTTT. It translates to CASSLTLSGYYFLYF.

The rearrangement uses TRBV5-1 and TRBJ2-4; the match to TRBD1 covers 11 bases. CDR3 length: 16 residues. Germline assignment: CDR1 SGHRS and CDR2 YFSETQ. The trim removed 4 bases at V and 6 bases at J, leaving 9 bases unmatched. CDR3 protein: CASSPGTGGGVNIQYF. The CDR3 DNA is TGCGCCAGCAGCCCCGGGACAGGGGGTGGGGTAAACATTCAGTACTTC.

The chain uses TRBV5-1 and TRBJ2-7; a possible D gene is TRBD1 (6 bases). This CDR3 comprises 15 residues. Trimming removed 4 bases from V and 4 bases from J, with 18 bases in between. Per the germline V gene, CDR1 is SGHRS and CDR2 is YFSETQ. This CDR3 is CASSQYEGTRYEQYF. The CDR3 bases are TGCGCCAGCAGCCAATACGAGGGGACAAGGTACGAGCAGTACTTC.